This T cell receptor beta chain was captured in a study of T cell responses to AZD1222 COVID-19 vaccine. Study details: Researchers grouped second doses given at about 4 or about 12 weeks into one pool.

The CDR3 runs 14 residues. Germline V CDR1 and CDR2: SGDLS, YYNGEE. Trimming took off 6 bases at V and 0 bases at J, with 11 bases between the two ends. The method was immunoSEQ multiplex PCR; TCRdb's version includes in-frame clones alone and lacks a portion of them. Of over 25,000 clones listed, approximately 78% were seen once; the top ten hold 5% to 6.5%. This sequence joins TRBV9 and TRBJ2-3, with D hard to call. The starting material was peripheral blood, obtained on day 0 of AZD1222 vaccination. The clonotype originates from an adult in good health. The CDR3 reads CASTRGLSTDTQYF. The CDR3, as DNA: TGTGCCAGCACCCGTGGGCTAAGCACAGATACGCAGTATTTT.